The 5 T cell receptor beta chains in this list originate from one sample, sequenced in a study of blood T cell repertoires in COVID-19. TCRdb keeps only in-frame clones here, not all; method: immunoSEQ multiplex PCR. Among 150,000 to 200,000 clones listed, approximately 89% were seen once. Sequenced sample: peripheral blood. These receptors were taken from a man between 65 and 80 years old with acute or convalescent COVID-19.

The chain couples TRBV28 to TRBJ2-1, with 10 nucleotides matching TRBD2. V lost 6 bases to trimming and J lost 4 bases; unmatched junction nucleotides: 6. CDR3 length equals 15 residues. CDR1 is MDHEN, CDR2 SYDVKM, per germline. The CDR3 here is CASSPTSGDYNEQFF. CDR3 in DNA: TGTGCCAGCAGCCCTACTAGCGGGGATTACAATGAGCAGTTCTTC.

The chain couples TRBV21-1 to TRBJ2-2; the table's D call, TRBD1, was not checked against the DNA. TRBV21-1 constitutes a pseudogene. The CDR3 spans 18 residues. CDR3 region: CASSNWEEGQGLGGELFF. CDR3 bases: TGTGCCAGCAGCAACTGGGAAGAAGGACAGGGGTTGGGCGGGGAGCTGTTTTTT.

J is TRBJ2-7 and V is TRBV5-1; 11 bases line up with TRBD1. Looked up from germline, CDR1 is SGHRS and CDR2 is YFSETQ. CDR3 length: 14 amino acids. Losses at the gene ends were 4 bases for V and 6 bases for J; bases not matched to a gene: 6. CDR3 sequence reads: CASSQDRGLGEQYF. The CDR3 nucleotides read TGCGCCAGCAGCCAGGACAGGGGGCTGGGCGAGCAGTACTTC.

The genes are TRBV11-3 and TRBJ2-6; 7 bases map to TRBD1. The CDR3 sequence is 16 residues long. Germline V CDR1 and CDR2: SGHNT, YENEEA. Trimming cost V 2 bases and J 1 base; bases outside gene matches: 2. In DNA form, the CDR3 reads TGTGCCAGCAGCTTAACAGGGGATTCTGGGGCCAACGTCCTGACTTTC. This gives the protein CASSLTGDSGANVLTF.

The J gene is TRBJ1-2, the V gene TRBV27; D possibly corresponds to TRBD1 (5 bases). The germline gives CDR1 MNHEY, CDR2 SMNVEV (reference sequence). V was shortened by 2 bases and J by 5 bases, with 21 bases between the two germline ends. This CDR3 has 17 residues. The chain's CDR3 is CASSLQAGGSLGYGYTF. CDR3 coding DNA: TGTGCCAGCAGTTTACAGGCGGGGGGGAGTTTGGGGTATGGCTACACCTTC.